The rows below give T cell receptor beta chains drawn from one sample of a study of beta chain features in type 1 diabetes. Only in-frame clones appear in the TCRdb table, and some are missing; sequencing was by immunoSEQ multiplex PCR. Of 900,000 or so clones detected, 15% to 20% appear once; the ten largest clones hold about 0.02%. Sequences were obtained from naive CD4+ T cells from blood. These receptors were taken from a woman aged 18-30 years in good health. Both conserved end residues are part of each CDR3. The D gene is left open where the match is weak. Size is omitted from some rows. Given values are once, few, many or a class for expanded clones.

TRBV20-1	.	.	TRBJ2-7	TGCAGTGCTAGCCTAGCCTACGAGCAGTACTTC	CSASLAYEQYF
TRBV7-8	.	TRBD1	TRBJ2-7	TGTGCCAGCAGCTCGCAATACCCGGGACAGCCTAATTACGAGCAGTACTTC	CASSSQYPGQPNYEQYF
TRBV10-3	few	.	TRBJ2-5	TGTGCCATCAGCATAGCGGACGGAGTTCTAGAGACCCAGTACTTC	CAISIADGVLETQYF
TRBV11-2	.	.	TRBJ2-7	TGTGCCAGCAGTTCCGGGACGGGACTTTCCTACGAGCAGTACTTC	CASSSGTGLSYEQYF
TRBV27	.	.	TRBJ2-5	TGTGCCAGCAGTTCTGGGTATCGAGAGACCCAGTACTTC	CASSSGYRETQYF
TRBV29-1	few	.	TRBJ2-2	TGCAGCGCCTTGGGGCGAGGCGGGGAGCTGTTTTTT	CSALGRGGELFF
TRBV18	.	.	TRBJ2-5	TGTGCCAGCTCACCCGGGGTACTGGAGACCCAGTACTTC	CASSPGVLETQYF
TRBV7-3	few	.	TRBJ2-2	TGTGCCAGCAGCCCCGGGGGAGAAGGGGAGCTGTTTTTT	CASSPGGEGELFF
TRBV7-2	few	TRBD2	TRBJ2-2	TGTGCCAGCAGCCCGGGTAGTGGACTAGCGGGAAACACCGGGGAGCTGTTTTTT	CASSPGSGLAGNTGELFF
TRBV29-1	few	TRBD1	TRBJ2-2	TGCAGCGGGATGGGACAGGAGGGCACCGGGGAGCTGTTTTTT	CSGMGQEGTGELFF
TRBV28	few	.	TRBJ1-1	TGTGCCAGCAGGGATCAGCAGAACACTGAAGCTTTCTTT	CASRDQQNTEAFF
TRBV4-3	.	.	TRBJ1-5	TGCGCCAGCAGCCAAGACCGGTATCAGCCCCAGCATTTT	CASSQDRYQPQHF
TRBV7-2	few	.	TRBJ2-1	TGTGCCAGCAGCTCGCACGAATACAATGAGCAGTTCTTC	CASSSHEYNEQFF
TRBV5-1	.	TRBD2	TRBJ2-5	TGCGCCAGCAGCCCGGAACTGACTAGCGGGAGAGAGACCCAGTACTTC	CASSPELTSGRETQYF
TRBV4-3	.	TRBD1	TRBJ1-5	TGCGCCAGCAGCCAAGATCTTAGGCCCGGGACAGGGTATCAGCCCCAGCATTTT	CASSQDLRPGTGYQPQHF
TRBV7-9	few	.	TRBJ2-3	TGTGCCAGCGGGAGCACAGATACGCAGTATTTT	CASGSTDTQYF
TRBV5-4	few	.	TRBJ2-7	TGTGCCAGCAGCTTGGGGCGATTGCCCCCCTACGAGCAGTACTTC	CASSLGRLPPYEQYF
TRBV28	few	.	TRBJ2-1	TGTGCCAGCAGTTTAACCAATGAGCAGTTCTTC	CASSLTNEQFF
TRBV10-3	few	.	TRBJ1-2	TGTGCCATCAGTGAATCGCAGGACTATGGCTACACCTTC	CAISESQDYGYTF
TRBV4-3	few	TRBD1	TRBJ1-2	TGCGCCAGCAGCCCCAGGACAGGGCCTCACTCTTTC	CASSPRTGPHSF
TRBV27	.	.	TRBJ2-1	TGTGCCAGCATTGGGGGCTCGGGTGAGCAGTTCTTC	CASIGGSGEQFF
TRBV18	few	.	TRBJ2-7	TGTGCCAGCTCACCAAGTAGCTACGAGCAGTACTTC	CASSPSSYEQYF
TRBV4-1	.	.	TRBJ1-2	TGCGCCAGCAGCCAAGAGTTAACGGAATATGGCTACACCTTC	CASSQELTEYGYTF
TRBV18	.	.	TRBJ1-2	TGTGCCAGCTCACCCTGGAGTACTAACTATGGCTACACCTTC	CASSPWSTNYGYTF
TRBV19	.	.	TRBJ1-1	TGTGCCAGTAGTATAGGGACGAACACTGAAGCTTTCTTT	CASSIGTNTEAFF
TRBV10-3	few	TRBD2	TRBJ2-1	TGTGCCATCAGTGAGTCAACTAGCGGGAGTGGGTACAATGAGCAGTTCTTC	CAISESTSGSGYNEQFF
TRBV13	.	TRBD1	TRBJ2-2	TGTGCCAGCAGCATCCATAAACAGGGGGCGTTCTCCGGGGAGCTGTTTTTT	CASSIHKQGAFSGELFF
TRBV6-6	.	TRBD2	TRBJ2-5	TGTGCCAGCTTAACGGGAGGGCTAGAGACCCAGTACTTC	CASLTGGLETQYF
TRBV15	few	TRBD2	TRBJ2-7	TGTGCCACCAGCGAGTCGACTAGCGGGAACTACGAGCAGTACTTC	CATSESTSGNYEQYF
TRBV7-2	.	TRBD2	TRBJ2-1	TGTGCCAGCAGCTTAGCGCCGGCCGGAGGGCTAGCGGGACGGAATGAGCAGTTCTTC	CASSLAPAGGLAGRNEQFF
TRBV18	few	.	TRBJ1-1	TGTGCCAGCTCACCGCAGAAGGGAGACACTGAAGCTTTCTTT	CASSPQKGDTEAFF